This is a list of T cell receptor beta chains from one sample in a study of T-cell reconstitution after alpha-beta-depleted transplantation in children. TCRdb reprocessed the PCR reads with MiXCR, giving one entry per CDR3 protein. The sample includes some 310,000 distinct CDR3 sequences, around 20% seen only once; the top ten take 11%. The specimen comprised PBMCs, mostly from graft donor cells, sampled 180 days after TCRalphabeta/CD19-depleted stem cell transplant. The receptor source for this set is a male patient under 18 who had a stem cell transplant for acute lymphoblastic leukemia, so the T cells may come from the graft donor. Each CDR3 is given with its conserved first and last residue. The D gene is left open where the match is weak. The listing skips clone size in some rows; elsewhere it reads once, few, many or a size class.

few	TRBV7-9	TRBJ1-1	TRBD1	CASSLGIAGTGATEAFF	TGTGCCAGCAGCTTAGGGATAGCCGGGACAGGGGCTACTGAAGCTTTCTTT
.	TRBV6-1	TRBJ2-7	.	CASSHERGFYEQYF	TGTGCCAGCAGCCACGAGAGGGGCTTCTACGAGCAGTACTTC
.	TRBV6-6	TRBJ2-1	.	CASSSSSTYEQFF	TGTGCCAGCAGTTCCTCGTCCACGTACGAGCAGTTCTTC
few	TRBV30	TRBJ2-1	TRBD2	CAWSLGTTSYNEQFF	TGTGCCTGGAGTCTGGGGACTACCTCCTACAATGAGCAGTTCTTC
few	TRBV9	TRBJ2-7	TRBD2	CASSVAAGVGYEQYF	TGTGCCAGCAGCGTAGCGGCGGGAGTTGGGTACGAGCAGTACTTC
.	TRBV27	TRBJ1-2	.	CASSLDAFYGYTF	TGTGCCAGCAGTTTGGATGCGTTCTATGGCTACACCTTC
.	TRBV4-1	TRBJ2-7	TRBD2	CASSQEGSGRLQEQYF	TGCGCCAGCAGCCAAGAAGGGAGCGGGAGGCTGCAAGAGCAGTACTTC
few	TRBV4-1	TRBJ2-3	TRBD2	CASSQVFPGTSGTDTQYF	TGCGCCAGCAGCCAAGTATTTCCCGGGACTAGCGGCACAGATACGCAGTATTTT
few	TRBV10-3	TRBJ2-7	TRBD1	CAISEWVGQGASQYF	TGTGCCATCAGTGAGTGGGTAGGACAGGGGGCCTCGCAGTACTTC
.	TRBV11-2	TRBJ2-4	.	CASSPFPTGENIQYF	TGTGCCAGCAGCCCCTTTCCGACCGGGGAAAACATTCAGTACTTC
few	TRBV5-1	TRBJ2-4	TRBD1	CASSLTGVRNIQYF	TGCGCCAGCAGCCTGACAGGGGTTCGAAACATTCAGTACTTC
.	TRBV20-1	TRBJ1-5	.	CSAHKPGSNQPQHF	TGCAGTGCACACAAACCAGGTAGCAATCAGCCCCAGCATTTT
few	TRBV7-2	TRBJ2-3	.	CASSPGTVFTDTQYF	TGTGCCAGCAGCCCCGGGACGGTTTTCACAGATACGCAGTATTTT
.	TRBV7-9	TRBJ2-1	.	CASSLVRGAEQFF	TGTGCCAGCAGCTTAGTTCGCGGTGCTGAGCAGTTCTTC
.	TRBV27	TRBJ1-2	TRBD1	CASSPLGQVNYGYTF	TGTGCCAGCAGCCCCTTGGGACAGGTTAACTATGGCTACACCTTC
few	TRBV21-1	TRBJ2-5	.	CASSKDARGRGETQYF	TGTGCCAGCAGCAAAGATGCCAGGGGGCGTGGGGAGACCCAGTACTTC
.	TRBV27	TRBJ2-7	.	CASSLRGFGYEQYF	TGTGCCAGCAGTTTACGTGGGTTCGGGTACGAGCAGTACTTC
few	TRBV5-1	TRBJ2-1	TRBD1	CASSLEAGQVIHEQFF	TGCGCCAGCAGCTTGGAGGCGGGACAGGTGATCCATGAGCAGTTCTTC
few	TRBV20-1	TRBJ2-1	TRBD2	CSARDPLAGAQYNEQFF	TGCAGTGCTAGAGATCCTCTAGCGGGGGCCCAATACAATGAGCAGTTCTTC
many	TRBV5-5	TRBJ2-1	TRBD2	CASSPGTRGYNEQFF	TGTGCCAGCAGCCCAGGGACTAGGGGCTACAATGAGCAGTTCTTC
.	TRBV12-3/TRBV12-4	TRBJ1-1	.	CASSLTSAGTNTEAFF	TGTGCCAGCAGTTTAACTTCCGCAGGGACGAACACTGAAGCTTTCTTT
.	TRBV7-3	TRBJ2-7	.	CASSPSPRSSYEQYF	TGTGCCAGCAGCCCGTCTCCCCGAAGCTCCTACGAGCAGTACTTC
many	TRBV12-3/TRBV12-4	TRBJ2-3	.	CASSLSAHSTDTQYF	TGTGCCAGCAGTTTATCGGCACATAGCACAGATACGCAGTATTTT
few	TRBV6-5	TRBJ2-7	.	CASSYGQGREQYF	TGTGCCAGCAGTTACGGCCAGGGGCGCGAGCAGTACTTC
.	TRBV29-1	TRBJ1-1	.	CSVEGPEPGTEAFF	TGCAGCGTTGAAGGCCCGGAGCCGGGCACTGAAGCTTTCTTT
.	TRBV4-1	TRBJ2-4	.	CASSQGNQGMRAKNIQYF	TGCGCCAGCAGCCAAGGAAACCAGGGGATGAGGGCCAAAAACATTCAGTACTTC
many	TRBV12-3/TRBV12-4	TRBJ2-1	TRBD2	CASSPGTSGRVNEQFF	TGTGCCAGCAGTCCTGGGACTAGCGGGAGGGTGAATGAGCAGTTCTTC
few	TRBV12-3/TRBV12-4	TRBJ2-1	TRBD2	CASSPLGGSGFF	TGTGCCAGCAGTCCCCTCGGCGGGAGCGGATTCTTC
.	TRBV7-9	TRBJ2-7	.	CASSWGADEQYF	TGTGCCAGCAGCTGGGGGGCAGACGAGCAGTACTTC
many	TRBV5-1	TRBJ1-1	TRBD1	CASSLDRGGRVNTEAFF	TGCGCCAGCAGCTTGGACAGGGGAGGGAGAGTGAACACTGAAGCTTTCTTT
.	TRBV11-2	TRBJ2-3	TRBD2	CASSLSGIWTDTQYF	TGTGCCAGCAGCTTAAGCGGGATATGGACAGATACGCAGTATTTT
.	TRBV9	TRBJ2-7	TRBD2	CASSPAGLADSSYEQYF	TGTGCCAGCAGCCCCGCGGGACTAGCGGATTCCTCCTACGAGCAGTACTTC
few	TRBV10-3	TRBJ2-7	TRBD1	CAISPELGTGPFEPYEQYF	TGTGCCATCAGCCCAGAATTGGGGACAGGGCCTTTCGAACCCTACGAGCAGTACTTC
.	TRBV20-1	TRBJ1-6	TRBD1	CSARDSNSPLHF	TGCAGTGCTCGGGACAGCAATTCACCCCTCCACTTT
.	TRBV13	TRBJ2-7	.	CASSHLPSFYYEQYF	TGTGCCAGCAGCCACTTACCGAGCTTCTACTACGAGCAGTACTTC
.	TRBV20-1	TRBJ1-6	.	CSARPSDPLRVSPLHF	TGCAGTGCTAGACCATCCGACCCCCTCAGGGTCTCACCCCTCCACTTT
.	TRBV19	TRBJ2-4	.	CASSMEPTYINIQYF	TGTGCCAGTAGTATGGAACCGACTTATATCAACATTCAGTACTTC
few	TRBV27	TRBJ2-2	.	CASSLGTTTGELFF	TGTGCCAGCAGCCTCGGGACCACCACCGGGGAGCTGTTTTTT
few	TRBV27	TRBJ2-1	.	CASSLAEGPYNEQFF	TGTGCCAGCAGTTTAGCAGAAGGACCTTACAATGAGCAGTTCTTC
.	TRBV4-2	TRBJ1-2	.	CASSQEPGAGYGYTF	TGTGCCAGCAGCCAAGAGCCGGGGGCAGGCTATGGCTACACCTTC
.	TRBV7-2	TRBJ1-1	.	CASSLPPGFYLNTEAFF	TGTGCCAGCAGCTTACCCCCGGGGTTCTACCTGAACACTGAAGCTTTCTTT
.	TRBV12-3/TRBV12-4	TRBJ2-5	.	CASSGVMSSYQETQYF	TGTGCCAGCAGTGGGGTGATGAGCTCTTACCAAGAGACCCAGTACTTC
.	TRBV5-1	TRBJ2-3	.	CASSLQGHSTDTQYF	TGCGCCAGCAGCTTACAGGGTCATAGCACAGATACGCAGTATTTT
few	TRBV5-6	TRBJ2-2	.	CASSLTPGELFF	TGTGCCAGCAGCTTGACCCCCGGGGAGCTGTTTTTT
few	TRBV7-9	TRBJ2-5	.	CASRRGPAAGGDQYF	TGTGCCAGCAGGCGGGGACCCGCAGCAGGGGGTGACCAGTACTTC
few	TRBV20-1	TRBJ1-2	TRBD1	CSARAPGQGLAGYTF	TGCAGTGCTAGAGCCCCCGGACAGGGTCTGGCTGGCTACACCTTC